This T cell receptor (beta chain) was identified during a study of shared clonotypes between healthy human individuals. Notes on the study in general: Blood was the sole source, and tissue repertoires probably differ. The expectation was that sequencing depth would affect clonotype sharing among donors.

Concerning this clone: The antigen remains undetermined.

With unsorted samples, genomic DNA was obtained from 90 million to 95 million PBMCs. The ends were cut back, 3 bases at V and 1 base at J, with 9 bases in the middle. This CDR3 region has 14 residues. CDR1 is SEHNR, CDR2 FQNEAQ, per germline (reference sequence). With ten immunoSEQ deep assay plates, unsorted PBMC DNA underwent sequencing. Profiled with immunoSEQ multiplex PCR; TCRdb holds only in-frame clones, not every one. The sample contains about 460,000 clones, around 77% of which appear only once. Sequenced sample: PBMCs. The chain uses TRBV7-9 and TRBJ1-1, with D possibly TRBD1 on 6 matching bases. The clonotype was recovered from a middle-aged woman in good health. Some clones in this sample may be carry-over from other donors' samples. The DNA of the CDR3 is TGTGCCAGCAGCTTCAGGGGCGAGAACACTGAAGCTTTCTTT. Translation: CASSFRGENTEAFF.